The 16 T cell receptor beta chains below were found in one sample sequenced in a study of OX40 agonist ivuxolimab in advanced cancers. Data came from immunoSEQ multiplex PCR; TCRdb stores just in-frame clones and leaves some out. This sample has almost 90,000 clones; about 87% occur once, and the top ten carry about 1.5%. This sample comprised CD4+ or CD8+ T cells sorted from blood, obtained in a trial of the OX40 agonist ivuxolimab. The receptors come from an adult with an advanced solid tumor such as melanoma, head and neck, liver or kidney cancer.

A word on this clone: One end of the junction fails to match germline, which may point to a read error. The CDR3 reads CASSLEVGEETQYF. The CDR3 nucleotides read TGTGCTAGCAGCTTAGAAGTCGGGGAAGAGACCCAGTACTTC. This chain connects TRBV7-7 to TRBJ2-5; maybe TRBD2 (5 bases). The CDR3 consists of 14 residues. Germline lookup yields CDR1 SSHAT and CDR2 FNYEAQ (reference sequence).

DNA for the CDR3: TGTGCCAGCAGCCCCGAAGCGTCTGGGGCCAACGTCCTGACTTTC. Protein product: CASSPEASGANVLTF. The V gene is TRBV11-2, the J gene TRBJ2-6; unclear D gene. Deletions cut 5 bases from V and 1 base from J, with 9 bases between. This CDR3 contains 15 residues. CDR1 and CDR2 from the germline V gene are SGHAT and FQNNGV.

V is TRBV7-9 and J is TRBJ2-1; D might be TRBD1 (6 bases). There are 14 residues in the CDR3. Germline V gene sequence: CDR1 SEHNR, CDR2 FQNEAQ (reference sequence). V shed 5 bases and J shed 9 bases, with 17 bases lying between them. CDR3 protein: CASSPRSQGVEQFF. Written as DNA, the CDR3 is TGTGCCAGCAGCCCACGATCACAGGGTGTTGAGCAGTTCTTC.

The rearrangement joins TRBV14 to TRBJ1-1; maybe TRBD1 (5 bases). The length of the CDR3 is 13 residues. From germline, CDR1 is SGHDN and CDR2 FVKESK. V was shortened by 5 bases and J by 1 base, with 8 bases between the two germline ends. The CDR3 protein is CASSSQGNTEAFF. The CDR3 DNA follows: TGTGCCAGCAGCTCGCAGGGGAACACTGAAGCTTTCTTT.

The chain combines TRBV6-5 with TRBJ2-3; 9 bases are shared with TRBD1. The length of the CDR3 is 15 residues. CDR1 and CDR2 (germline): MNHEY, SVGAGI. J lost 4 bases, V lost 5 bases, and 7 bases had no gene match. The CDR3 here is CASSQDRGKSDTQYF. CDR3 sequence (DNA): TGTGCCAGCAGTCAAGACAGGGGGAAATCAGATACGCAGTATTTT.

This clone is medium-sized by share. This sequence joins TRBV6-5 and TRBJ2-7, with 7 bases identical to TRBD1. Germline CDR1 reads MNHEY; CDR2 reads SVGAGI. This CDR3 is 14 amino acids long. With 4 bases clipped from V and 6 bases from J, the junction kept 9 bases outside the gene matches. The CDR3, as DNA: TGTGCCAGCAGTTCCGGACAGGTGGCGGGCGAGCAGTACTTC. Residues: CASSSGQVAGEQYF.

A single count supports this clone. This sequence joins TRBV7-9 and TRBJ1-1; tentative D call: TRBD1 (6 bases). The CDR3 has 14 residues. Germline V gene data show CDR1 as SEHNR and CDR2 as FQNEAQ (reference sequence). V lost 1 base to trimming and J lost 5 bases, with 11 bases between them. The CDR3 DNA is TGTGCCAGCAGCTTAGTAGGGGGACCTACTGAAGCTTTCTTT. Amino acids: CASSLVGGPTEAFF.

This clone came up once. This chain connects TRBV28 to TRBJ2-1; TRBD1 agrees at 9 bases. Germline lookup yields CDR1 MDHEN and CDR2 SYDVKM. The CDR3 is 17 amino acids. Trimming removed 9 bases from V and 5 bases from J; junction bases left unmatched: 17. CDR3 residues: CARGFSPGQGRDNEQFF. CDR3 nucleotide sequence: TGTGCCAGAGGCTTTTCTCCGGGACAGGGTAGAGACAATGAGCAGTTCTTC. The variable domain in full, with the rest retrieved from reference TRBV28 and TRBJ2-1, is DVKVTQSSRYLVKRTGEKVFLECVQDMDHENMFWYRQDPGLGLRLIYFSYDVKMKEKGDIPEGYSVSREKKERFSLILESASTNQTSMYLCARGFSPGQGRDNEQFFGPGTRLTVL.

V is TRBV4-1 and J is TRBJ2-1, with 10 bases that match TRBD2. J lost 1 base, V lost 4 bases, and 16 bases had no gene match. The CDR3 has 20 amino acids. Per germline, CDR1 MGHRA and CDR2 YSYEKL. CDR3: CASSRDPTGAGGQSYNEQFF. In DNA form, the CDR3 reads TGCGCCAGCAGCCGGGACCCGACAGGAGCGGGGGGGCAGTCCTACAATGAGCAGTTCTTC.

This chain uses TRBV7-9 with TRBJ2-3, with 7 bases fitting TRBD2. Germline loops: CDR1 SEHNR, CDR2 FQNEAQ (reference sequence). After removal of 1 base from V and 1 base from J, the junction contained 8 bases not matched to a gene. This CDR3 region has 17 residues. CDR3: CASSLGQAGERTDTQYF. CDR3 coding DNA: TGTGCCAGCAGCTTAGGTCAGGCGGGGGAGCGCACAGATACGCAGTATTTT.

The chain employs TRBV9 and TRBJ2-5; the D gene is possibly TRBD2 (6 bases). In germline, CDR1 is SGDLS, CDR2 YYNGEE. V shed 0 bases and J shed 4 bases, with 10 bases lying between them. CDR3 size: 14 residues. This CDR3 reads CASSVVGGSETQYF. The CDR3, as DNA: TGTGCCAGCAGCGTAGTGGGGGGATCAGAGACCCAGTACTTC. Based on the CDR3 plus reference TRBV9 and TRBJ2-5, the full variable domain is DSGVTQTPKHLITATGQRVTLRCSPRSGDLSVYWYQQSLDQGLQFLIQYYNGEERAKGNILERFSAQQFPDLHSELNLSSLELGDSALYFCASSVVGGSETQYFGPGTRLLVL.

The rearrangement joins TRBV18 to TRBJ2-1, with 11 bases identical to TRBD2. Germline V CDR1 and CDR2: KGHSH, LQKENI. V lost 3 bases to trimming and J lost 3 bases; unmatched junction nucleotides: 4. CDR3 size: 16 residues. Written as DNA, the CDR3 is TGTGCCAGCTCACCGGGACTAGCGGAGAACTACAATGAGCAGTTCTTC. Translating gives CASSPGLAENYNEQFF. The variable domain in full, completed from reference TRBV18 and TRBJ2-1, reads NAGVMQNPRHLVRRRGQEARLRCSPMKGHSHVYWYRQLPEEGLKFMVYLQKENIIDESGMPKERFSAEFPKEGPSILRIQQVVRGDSAAYFCASSPGLAENYNEQFFGPGTRLTVL.

The gene calls are TRBV7-2 and TRBJ2-1; no clear D. The CDR3 runs to 14 residues. The germline V and J ends were trimmed by 5 bases and 4 bases, with 12 bases remaining between them. Germline lookup yields CDR1 SGHTA and CDR2 FQGNSA. The CDR3 DNA follows: TGTGCCAGCAGCCCACATGGCGGTTACAATGAGCAGTTCTTC. Translated, it gives CASSPHGGYNEQFF.

Sample share makes this clone medium-sized. The sample carries other DNA sequences with the same CDR3. The chain's CDR3 is CASSRTGTNTEAFF. Here the CDR3 DNA reads TGTGCCAGCAGCCGTACCGGCACAAACACTGAAGCTTTCTTT. The genes are TRBV4-2 and TRBJ1-1; D call uncertain. Trimming took off 4 bases at V and 2 bases at J, with 11 bases between the two ends. The CDR3 spans 14 residues. Germline-derived CDR1 and CDR2 are LGHNA and YNFKEQ.

The chain joins TRBV7-2 to TRBJ2-3; weak D call: TRBD2 (7 bases). The germline gives CDR1 SGHTA, CDR2 FQGNSA. The CDR3 has 16 amino acids. With 2 bases removed from V and 0 bases from J, the gap between germline ends came to 12 bases. In nucleotides, the CDR3 is TGTGCCAGCAGCTTACTAGGGGGGGAGAGCACAGATACGCAGTATTTT. This translates into CASSLLGGESTDTQYF. Combining the CDR3 with reference TRBV7-2 and TRBJ2-3 gives the whole variable domain GAGVSQSPSNKVTEKGKDVELRCDPISGHTALYWYRQSLGQGLEFLIYFQGNSAPDKSGLPSDRFSAERTGGSVSTLTIQRTQQEDSAVYLCASSLLGGESTDTQYFGPGTRLTVL.

The chain combines TRBV30 with TRBJ2-2; 15 bases agree with TRBD2. The CDR3 extends over 18 amino acids. V trimming: 3 bases; J trimming: 5 bases; junction bases outside the gene matches: 10. Germline CDR1 reads GTSNPN; CDR2 reads SVGIG (reference sequence). The CDR3 here is CAWSLTRTSGGGTGELFF. CDR3 in DNA: TGTGCCTGGAGCCTCACTCGGACTAGCGGGGGGGGAACCGGGGAGCTGTTTTTT.